A single sample is the source of the 31 T cell receptor beta chains below, sequenced in a study of Ad26.COV2.S vaccination and SARS-CoV-2 variants. Noted treatment: roughly 18 received Ad26.COV2.S at low or high dose, single or two shots; 5 received placebo; per-sample allocation not given. Day 63 after the first injection of vaccine or placebo was the sampling time. Assay used: immunoSEQ multiplex PCR; TCRdb lists only in-frame clones, some missing. The sample has 430,000 or so clones, 89% seen once; the top ten hold over 2.5%. This specimen was peripheral blood, taken in a trial of Ad26.COV2.S vaccine versus placebo. Receptors were obtained from a person between 18 and 59 years old who received the Ad26.COV2.S COVID-19 vaccine or a placebo.

The rearrangement links TRBV12-3 or TRBV12-4 to TRBJ2-3; D is ambiguous. V shed 5 bases and J shed 14 bases, with 17 bases lying between them. The CDR3 consists of 12 residues. The CDR3 protein is CASSLTTFAGYF. As DNA, the CDR3 is TGTGCCAGCAGTCTAACGACCTTTGCTGGGTATTTT.

The V gene is TRBV5-4, the J gene TRBJ1-2; the match to TRBD1 covers 8 bases. Germline V CDR1 and CDR2: SGHNT, YYREEE (reference sequence). The CDR3 is made up of 14 amino acids. J lost 3 bases, V lost 1 base, and 2 bases had no gene match. CDR3 sequence (DNA): TGTGCCAGCAGCTTGCCAGGGGGCCACTATGGCTACACCTTC. Its translation is CASSLPGGHYGYTF. Full variable domain (remainder filled in from reference TRBV5-4 and TRBJ1-2): ETGVTQSPTHLIKTRGQQVTLRCSSQSGHNTVSWYQQALGQGPQFIFQYYREEENGRGNFPPRFSGLQFPNYSSELNVNALELDDSALYLCASSLPGGHYGYTFGSGTRLTVV.

The chain carries TRBV27 and TRBJ2-7; no clear D. The CDR3 length is 14 residues. The V end lost 6 bases, the J end lost 7 bases, and 19 bases lay between the germline ends. The germline gives CDR1 MNHEY, CDR2 SMNVEV (reference sequence). The CDR3 region is CASRDTPATREQYF. CDR3 nucleotide sequence: TGTGCCAGCAGAGATACCCCCGCTACGAGGGAGCAGTACTTC.

This chain connects TRBV30 to TRBJ1-1; a possible D gene is TRBD1 (6 bases). Trimming pared 2 bases from V and 8 bases from J, leaving 12 bases between. The CDR3 spans 12 residues. Germline V CDR1 and CDR2: GTSNPN, SVGIG (reference sequence). The CDR3 spells CAWSTPTGEAFF. Written as DNA, the CDR3 is TGTGCCTGGAGTACCCCAACAGGGGAAGCTTTCTTT.

This chain links TRBV6-5 with TRBJ2-7; D remains ambiguous. The CDR3 sequence is 12 residues long. CDR1 MNHEY and CDR2 SVGAGI come from the germline V gene. V lost 6 bases, J lost 6 bases, and 12 bases lay in between. CDR3 sequence (DNA): TGTGCCAGCAGCTCACAGTACTCCGAGCAGTACGTC. It encodes CASSSQYSEQYV.

The chain combines TRBV7-6 with TRBJ2-3; 7 bases are a match to TRBD1. J lost 5 bases, V lost 1 base, and 9 bases had no gene match. This CDR3 contains 16 residues. Looked up from germline, CDR1 is SGHVS and CDR2 is FNYEAQ. CDR3 region: CASSLVEGAPLDTQYF. The CDR3 DNA reads TGTGCCAGCAGCTTAGTTGAGGGGGCCCCCCTAGATACGCAGTATTTT.

CDR3 sequence (DNA): TGTGCCAGCAGCTTCCCCTGGGGGTCCCGGGGCACCGGGGAGCTGTTTTTT. Its translation: CASSFPWGSRGTGELFF. This chain uses TRBV7-6 with TRBJ2-2, with D perhaps given as TRBD1 or TRBD2 (5 bases each). Germline values: CDR1 SGHVS, CDR2 FNYEAQ. Trimming cost V 3 bases and J 4 bases, with 18 bases left between them. CDR3 length equals 17 residues.

The chain uses TRBV6-2 or TRBV6-3 and TRBJ2-7; D may be TRBD2 (5 bases). The CDR3 covers 14 residues. The germline CDR1 and CDR2 sequences are MNHEY and SVGEGT. The V end was cut by 2 bases, the J end by 2 bases, with 10 bases between. For the CDR3, the DNA is TGTGCCAGCAGTTACGGGCGGGTCCCCTACGAGCAGTACGTC. Translating it yields CASSYGRVPYEQYV.

This clone was detected only a few times. The rearrangement joins TRBV6-5 to TRBJ2-7, with TRBD2 identical over 7 bases. The germline gives CDR1 MNHEY, CDR2 SVGAGI. After removal of 11 bases from V and 0 bases from J, the junction contained 4 bases not matched to a gene. The CDR3 spans 12 residues. DNA of the CDR3: TGTGCCGGGGGGGACGTCTCCTACGAGCAGTACTTC. This translates into CAGGDVSYEQYF.

The CDR3 DNA reads as TGTGCCACCAGTGATTTCACGAACACCGGGGAGCTGTTTTTT. This sequence encodes CATSDFTNTGELFF. The chain links TRBV24-1 to TRBJ2-2; D unresolved. From germline, CDR1 is KGHDR and CDR2 SFDVKD. This CDR3 region has 14 residues. V was shortened by 1 base and J by 0 bases, with 2 bases between the two germline ends.

In DNA form, the CDR3 reads TGCGCCAGCAGTGCTAGAAGCCACAATGAGCAGTTCTTC. Protein product: CASSARSHNEQFF. The V call is TRBV4-1, the J call TRBJ2-1, with D unresolved. This CDR3 contains 13 residues. Germline V gene sequence: CDR1 MGHRA, CDR2 YSYEKL. Trimming took off 6 bases at V and 5 bases at J, with 11 bases between the two ends.

DNA of the CDR3: TGTGCCAGCAGCTTTTGGTTAGCGGGTGTCGGGGAGCTGTTTTTT. The encoded protein is CASSFWLAGVGELFF. The chain couples TRBV11-2 to TRBJ2-2, with 7 bases that match TRBD2. V gave up 3 bases and J gave up 7 bases; unmatched junction bases: 8. This CDR3 contains 15 residues. In germline, CDR1 is SGHAT, CDR2 FQNNGV.

This clone was found once. This rearrangement joins TRBV4-2 to TRBJ2-3; D not resolved. The CDR3 loop spans 13 amino acids. The V end lost 6 bases, the J end lost 4 bases, and 11 bases lay between the germline ends. Germline-derived CDR1 and CDR2 are LGHNA and YNFKEQ. The CDR3 nucleotides read TGTGCCAGCAGGCCCGACCTAGCAGATACGCAGTATTTT. Encoded protein: CASRPDLADTQYF.

This sequence joins TRBV2 and TRBJ1-6; D call uncertain. The CDR3 totals 12 residues. Trimming left V 3 bases short and J 9 bases short, with 6 bases between. The V gene's germline CDR1 is SNHLY and CDR2 FYNNEI. For the CDR3, the DNA is TGTGCCAGCAGTGATAAGGTTTCACCCCTCCACTTT. Translated, it gives CASSDKVSPLHF.

This clone occurred once. The CDR3 region has the DNA TGTGCCAGCAGCCAATCCCACTCTGGAAACACCATATATTTT. Its protein product is CASSQSHSGNTIYF. The chain combines TRBV21-1 with TRBJ1-3; TRBD1, the table's D call, was not compared with the DNA. TRBV21-1 is a documented pseudogene. The CDR3 is made up of 14 amino acids.

The V call is TRBV30, the J call TRBJ2-1; no firm D call. V lost 2 bases, J lost 13 bases, and 18 bases lay in between. The CDR3 has 13 amino acids. Germline V gene sequence: CDR1 GTSNPN, CDR2 SVGIG (reference sequence). CDR3 sequence: CAWSFRSFPLQFF. The CDR3 region has the DNA TGTGCCTGGAGTTTTAGGAGTTTCCCCCTTCAGTTCTTC.

V usage is TRBV4-3 and J usage is TRBJ1-5; the D is unclear. The CDR3 consists of 13 residues. Germline CDR1 is LGHNA and CDR2 is YSLEER. V lost 0 bases and J lost 10, with 10 bases in between. CDR3 sequence reads: CASSQDGLRPQHF. CDR3 DNA: TGCGCCAGCAGCCAAGATGGGCTTCGACCCCAGCATTTT.

This chain links TRBV5-6 with TRBJ1-1; D remains unclear. V was clipped by 1 base and J by 2 bases, with 9 bases between them. CDR3 length: 14 amino acids. Germline-derived CDR1 and CDR2 are SGHDT and YYEEEE. Here the CDR3 DNA reads TGTGCCAGCAGCTTGTCTTGGGTAAACACTGAAGCTTTCTTT. Translated, it gives CASSLSWVNTEAFF.

The chain links TRBV15 to TRBJ1-1; D ambiguous. Germline V gene lookup returns CDR1 LNHNV and CDR2 YYDKDF (reference sequence). There are 15 residues in the CDR3. Trimming pared 1 base from V and 0 bases from J, leaving 9 bases between. The DNA of the CDR3 is TGTGCCACCAGCAGAGTGGCGGGCCTGAACACTGAAGCTTTCTTT. Translating it yields CATSRVAGLNTEAFF.

V is TRBV2 and J is TRBJ1-2; TRBD1 aligns across 7 bases. J gave up 7 bases and V 6 bases, and 14 bases lay outside the gene matches. The CDR3 runs 15 residues. The V gene's germline CDR1 is SNHLY and CDR2 FYNNEI. CDR3 nucleotide sequence: TGTGCCAGCAGCGACCGCCCACAGGGGTTAAGTGGCTACACCTTC. As protein: CASSDRPQGLSGYTF.

This clone has just a few counts. The chain couples TRBV9 to TRBJ1-5; no clear D. The CDR3 covers 13 residues. CDR1 is SGDLS, CDR2 YYNGEE, per germline. V lost 0 bases and J 11 bases, leaving 12 bases between the germline ends. CDR3 bases: TGTGCCAGCAGCGTAGCTCCGGGGTCAGCCCAGCATTTT. This sequence encodes CASSVAPGSAQHF.

Turning to this clone: The final CDR3 position lacks the conserved phenylalanine or tryptophan, pointing to a likely read error. Because the CDR3's place on the DNA is in doubt, the DNA is left out and the CDR3 is given as listed by TCRdb. V and J are TRBV21-1 and TRBJ1-1; TRBD1 was called by the table and not checked on the DNA. TRBV21-1 is classified as a pseudogene. A total of 11 residues make up the CDR3, ends included. CDR3 in amino acids: CASRFIQGAPQ.

The rearrangement joins TRBV5-1 to TRBJ1-1; D is unresolved. The V end lost 5 bases, the J end lost 1 base, and 9 bases lay between the germline ends. The CDR3 length is 13 residues. Per germline, CDR1 SGHRS and CDR2 YFSETQ. This CDR3 is CASRPLENTEAFF. For the CDR3, the DNA is TGCGCCAGCAGGCCGTTAGAGAACACTGAAGCTTTCTTT. The full variable domain, in which reference TRBV5-1 and TRBJ1-1 provide the parts outside the CDR3, is KAGVTQTPRYLIKTRGQQVTLSCSPISGHRSVSWYQQTPGQGLQFLFEYFSETQRNKGNFPGRFSGRQFSNSRSEMNVSTLELGDSALYLCASRPLENTEAFFGQGTRLTVV.

This rearrangement joins TRBV18 to TRBJ2-1, with D possibly TRBD2 on 6 matching bases. The CDR3 is made up of 15 amino acids. Germline V gene sequence: CDR1 KGHSH, CDR2 LQKENI. V was trimmed by 6 bases and J by 6 bases, leaving 18 bases between them. This CDR3 reads CASSRAPGEGNEQFF. DNA of the CDR3: TGTGCCAGCTCGAGGGCGCCGGGGGAAGGCAATGAGCAGTTCTTC.

The chain employs TRBV10-1 and TRBJ2-7; D may match TRBD1 or TRBD2 (5 bases each). The CDR3 consists of 14 residues. Per the germline V gene, CDR1 is WNHNN and CDR2 is SYGVQD (reference sequence). Trimming removed 4 bases at V and 3 bases at J, with 13 bases between. Here the CDR3 DNA reads TGCGCCAGCAGTGGGGGGACCTCGGGCTACGAGCAGTACGTC. This codes for CASSGGTSGYEQYV.

The chain carries TRBV6-5 and TRBJ1-3, with D unresolved. The CDR3 loop spans 13 amino acids. The germline gives CDR1 MNHEY, CDR2 SVGAGI. V gave up 2 bases and J gave up 2 bases, with 4 bases separating them. CDR3 residues: CASSYHPGNTIYF. In DNA, the CDR3 is TGTGCCAGCAGTTACCACCCTGGAAACACCATATATTTT.

The chain couples TRBV27 to TRBJ2-1, with TRBD1 matching over 7 bases. This CDR3 is built from 18 residues. The V gene's germline CDR1 is MNHEY and CDR2 SMNVEV (reference sequence). After removal of 0 bases from V and 6 bases from J, the junction contained 14 bases not matched to a gene. As DNA, the CDR3 is TGTGCCAGCAGTTTATCGATACGTTCGTTATACAGGGGCAATGAGCAGTTCTTC. Its translation: CASSLSIRSLYRGNEQFF.

V and J are TRBV7-3 and TRBJ1-1; D is unclear. V dropped 5 bases and J dropped 3 bases, with 10 bases sitting between them. CDR3 length equals 13 residues. CDR1 and CDR2 from the germline V gene are SGHTA and FQGTGA. The CDR3 loop is CASSPYGDTEAFF. CDR3 in DNA: TGTGCCAGCAGCCCTTACGGAGACACTGAAGCTTTCTTT.

The V gene is TRBV5-1, the J gene TRBJ2-7; possibly TRBD2 for D (6 bases). Germline CDR1 reads SGHRS; CDR2 reads YFSETQ. Trimming shortened V by 4 bases and J by 3 bases, and 17 bases separated the two germline ends. The CDR3 length is 15 residues. The CDR3 loop reads CASSPSGGVGYEQYF. The CDR3 region has the DNA TGCGCCAGCAGCCCATCTGGCGGGGTTGGCTACGAGCAGTACTTC.

To note about this clone: Other nucleotide sequences from this sample produce the same CDR3. The rearrangement links TRBV7-3 to TRBJ2-1; perhaps TRBD2 as D (5 bases). Germline CDR1 SGHTA, CDR2 FQGTGA. V was clipped by 4 bases and J by 0 bases, with 7 bases between them. This CDR3 has 14 amino acids. The CDR3 reads CASSSGSSYNEQFF. CDR3 nucleotides: TGTGCCAGCAGCTCGGGGAGCTCCTACAATGAGCAGTTCTTC.

The rearrangement joins TRBV5-8 to TRBJ2-7; no definite D call. This CDR3 has 17 residues. The germline V and J ends were trimmed by 2 bases and 1 base, with 19 bases remaining between them. The germline V gene encodes CDR1 SGHTS and CDR2 YDEGEE. Here the CDR3 reads CASSFPHHLRRSYEQYV. As DNA, the CDR3 is TGTGCCAGCAGCTTTCCGCACCACCTTCGTAGGTCCTACGAGCAGTACGTC.